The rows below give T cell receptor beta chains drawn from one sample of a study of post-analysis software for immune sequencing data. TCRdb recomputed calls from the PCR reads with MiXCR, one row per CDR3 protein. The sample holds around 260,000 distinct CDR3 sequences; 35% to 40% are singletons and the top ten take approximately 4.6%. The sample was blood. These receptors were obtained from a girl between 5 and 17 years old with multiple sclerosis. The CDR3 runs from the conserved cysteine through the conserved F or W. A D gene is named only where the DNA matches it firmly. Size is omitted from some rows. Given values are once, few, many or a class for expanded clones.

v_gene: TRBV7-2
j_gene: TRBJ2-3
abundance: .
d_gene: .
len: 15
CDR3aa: CASSFPGLPSDTQYF
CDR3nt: TGTGCCAGCAGCTTCCCGGGACTGCCGTCAGATACGCAGTATTTT

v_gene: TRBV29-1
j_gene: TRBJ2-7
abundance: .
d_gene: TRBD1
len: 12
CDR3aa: CSVARGLYEQYF
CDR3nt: TGCAGCGTGGCCAGGGGGCTCTACGAGCAGTACTTC

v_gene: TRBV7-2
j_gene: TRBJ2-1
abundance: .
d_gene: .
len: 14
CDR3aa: CASSWLAEYNEQFF
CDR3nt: TGTGCCAGCAGCTGGCTAGCCGAGTACAATGAGCAGTTCTTC

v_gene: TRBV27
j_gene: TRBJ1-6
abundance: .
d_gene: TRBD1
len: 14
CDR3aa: CASSMGDRYSPLHF
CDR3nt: TGTGCCAGCAGTATGGGGGACAGGTATTCACCCCTCCACTTT

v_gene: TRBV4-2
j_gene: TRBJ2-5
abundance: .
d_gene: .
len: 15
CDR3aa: CASSQVIGSRETQYF
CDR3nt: TGTGCCAGCAGCCAAGTTATCGGGAGCCGAGAGACCCAGTACTTC

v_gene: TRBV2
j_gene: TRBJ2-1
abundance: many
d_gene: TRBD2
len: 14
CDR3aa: CANSGLAGVSEQFF
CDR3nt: TGTGCCAATTCGGGACTAGCGGGAGTAAGTGAGCAGTTCTTC

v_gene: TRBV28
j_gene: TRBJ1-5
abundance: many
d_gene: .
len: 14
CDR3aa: CASNPHGGYQPQHF
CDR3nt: TGTGCCAGCAATCCCCACGGCGGTTATCAGCCCCAGCATTTT

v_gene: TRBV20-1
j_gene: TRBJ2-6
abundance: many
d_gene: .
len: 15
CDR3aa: CSASRRASRANVLTF
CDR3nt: TGCAGTGCTAGCCGCAGGGCTTCACGGGCCAACGTCCTGACTTTC

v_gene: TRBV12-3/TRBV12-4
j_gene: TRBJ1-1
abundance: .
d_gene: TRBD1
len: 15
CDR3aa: CASRPTGTGRTEAFF
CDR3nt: TGTGCCAGCAGACCGACCGGGACAGGGAGGACTGAAGCTTTCTTT

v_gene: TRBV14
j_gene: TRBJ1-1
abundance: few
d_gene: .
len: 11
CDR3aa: CASSQVGRAFF
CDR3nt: TGTGCCAGCAGCCAAGTGGGGAGAGCTTTCTTT

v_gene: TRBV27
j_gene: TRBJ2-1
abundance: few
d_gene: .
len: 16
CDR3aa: CASSPIDPSSYNEQFF
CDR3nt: TGTGCCAGCAGTCCGATCGACCCAAGCTCCTACAATGAGCAGTTCTTC

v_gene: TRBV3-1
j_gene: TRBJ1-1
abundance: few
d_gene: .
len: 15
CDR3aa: CASSPTLISNTEAFF
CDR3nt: TGTGCCAGCAGCCCCACACTGATCTCGAACACTGAAGCTTTCTTT

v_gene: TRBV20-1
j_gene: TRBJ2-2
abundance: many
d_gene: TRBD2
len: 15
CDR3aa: CSAKTSGREVGELFF
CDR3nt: TGCAGTGCCAAGACTAGCGGGAGGGAAGTGGGGGAGCTGTTTTTT

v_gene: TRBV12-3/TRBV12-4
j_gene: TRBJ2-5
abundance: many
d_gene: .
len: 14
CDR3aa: CASRWTQDQETQYF
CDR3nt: TGTGCCAGCAGGTGGACTCAAGACCAAGAGACCCAGTACTTC

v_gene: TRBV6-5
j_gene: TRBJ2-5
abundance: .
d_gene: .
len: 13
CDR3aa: CASSYSGGETQYF
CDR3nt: TGTGCCAGCAGTTACTCCGGGGGCGAGACCCAGTACTTC

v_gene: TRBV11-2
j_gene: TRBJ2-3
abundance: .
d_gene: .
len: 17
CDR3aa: CASSIGVDSWLTDTQYF
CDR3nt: TGTGCCAGCAGCATTGGGGTCGATTCTTGGTTGACAGATACGCAGTATTTT

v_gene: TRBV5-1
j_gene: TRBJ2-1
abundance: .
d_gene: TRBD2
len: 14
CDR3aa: CASSLELAGNEQFF
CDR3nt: TGCGCCAGCAGCTTGGAACTAGCGGGGAATGAGCAGTTCTTC

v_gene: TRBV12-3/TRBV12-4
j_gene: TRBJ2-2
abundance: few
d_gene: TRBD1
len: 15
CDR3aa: CASRTRTGGGGELFF
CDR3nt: TGTGCCAGCAGAACCCGGACAGGGGGTGGCGGGGAGCTGTTTTTT

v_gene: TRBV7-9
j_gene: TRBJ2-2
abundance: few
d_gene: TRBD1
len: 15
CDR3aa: CASSRDRANTGELFF
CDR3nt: TGTGCCAGCAGCCGTGACAGGGCGAACACCGGGGAGCTGTTTTTT

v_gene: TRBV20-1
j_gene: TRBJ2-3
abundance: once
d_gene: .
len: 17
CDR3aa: CSASRSESGASIDTQYF
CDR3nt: TGCAGTGCTAGTCGGTCCGAGTCCGGGGCTAGCATAGATACGCAGTATTTT

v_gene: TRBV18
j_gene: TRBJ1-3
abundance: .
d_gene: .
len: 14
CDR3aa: CASASTGSGNTIYF
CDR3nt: TGTGCCAGCGCGTCGACCGGCTCTGGAAACACCATATATTTT

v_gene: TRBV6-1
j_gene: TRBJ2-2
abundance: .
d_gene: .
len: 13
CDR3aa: CASRPYSLGELFF
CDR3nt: TGTGCCAGCAGACCCTATTCGCTCGGGGAGCTGTTTTTT

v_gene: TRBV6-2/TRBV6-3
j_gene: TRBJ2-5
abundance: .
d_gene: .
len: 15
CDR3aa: CASSVKWGARETQYF
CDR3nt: TGTGCCAGCAGCGTAAAATGGGGGGCCCGAGAGACCCAGTACTTC

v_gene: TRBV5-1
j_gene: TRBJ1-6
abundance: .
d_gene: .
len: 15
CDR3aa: CASSVQGLDNSPLHF
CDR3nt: TGCGCCAGCAGCGTCCAGGGACTTGATAATTCACCCCTCCACTTT